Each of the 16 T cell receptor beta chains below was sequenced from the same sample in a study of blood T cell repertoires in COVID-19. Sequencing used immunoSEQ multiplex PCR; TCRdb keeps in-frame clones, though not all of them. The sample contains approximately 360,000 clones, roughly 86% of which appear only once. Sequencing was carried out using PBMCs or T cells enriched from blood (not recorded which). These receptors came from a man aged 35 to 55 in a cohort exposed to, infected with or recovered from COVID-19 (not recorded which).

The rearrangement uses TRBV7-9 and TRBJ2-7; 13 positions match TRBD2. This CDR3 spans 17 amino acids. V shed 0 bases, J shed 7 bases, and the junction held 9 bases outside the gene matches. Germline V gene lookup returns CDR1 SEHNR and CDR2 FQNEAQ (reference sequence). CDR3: CASSLATSGRTLGEQYF. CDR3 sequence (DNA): TGTGCCAGCAGCTTAGCGACTAGCGGGAGGACCTTGGGGGAGCAGTACTTC.

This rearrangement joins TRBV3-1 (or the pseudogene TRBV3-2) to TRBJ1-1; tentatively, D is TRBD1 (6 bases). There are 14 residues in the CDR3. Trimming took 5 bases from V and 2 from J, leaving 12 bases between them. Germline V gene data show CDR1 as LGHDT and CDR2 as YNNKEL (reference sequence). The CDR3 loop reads CASSRGTKNTEAFF. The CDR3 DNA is TGTGCCAGCAGCAGGGGGACAAAAAACACTGAAGCTTTCTTT.

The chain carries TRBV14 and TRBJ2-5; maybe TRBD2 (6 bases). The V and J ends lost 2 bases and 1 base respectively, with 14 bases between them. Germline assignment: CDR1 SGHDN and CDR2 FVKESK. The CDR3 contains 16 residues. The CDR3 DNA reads TGTGCCAGCAGCCAACCCCAATATAGCGGCCAAGAGACCCAGTACTTC. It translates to CASSQPQYSGQETQYF.

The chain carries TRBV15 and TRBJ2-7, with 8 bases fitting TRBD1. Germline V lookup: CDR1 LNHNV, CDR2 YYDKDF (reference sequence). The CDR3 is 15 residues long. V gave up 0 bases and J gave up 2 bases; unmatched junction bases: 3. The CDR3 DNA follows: TGTGCCACCAGCAGAGATCGACAGGGGCCCTACGAGCAGTACTTC. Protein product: CATSRDRQGPYEQYF. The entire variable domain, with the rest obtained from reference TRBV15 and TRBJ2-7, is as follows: DAMVIQNPRYQVTQFGKPVTLSCSQTLNHNVMYWYQQKSSQAPKLLFHYYDKDFNNEADTPDNFQSRRPNTSFCFLDIRSPGLGDTAMYLCATSRDRQGPYEQYFGPGTRLTVT.

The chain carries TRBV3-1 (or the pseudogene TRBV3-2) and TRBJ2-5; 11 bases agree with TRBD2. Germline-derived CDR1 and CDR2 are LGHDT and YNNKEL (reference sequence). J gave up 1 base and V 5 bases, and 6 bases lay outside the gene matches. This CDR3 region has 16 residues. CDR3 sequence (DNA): TGTGCCAGCAGCGACCGGGGACTAGCGGTCCAAGAGACCCAGTACTTC. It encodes CASSDRGLAVQETQYF.

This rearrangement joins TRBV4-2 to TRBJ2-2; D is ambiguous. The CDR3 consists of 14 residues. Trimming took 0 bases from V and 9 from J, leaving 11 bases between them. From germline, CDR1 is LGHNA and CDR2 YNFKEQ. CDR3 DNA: TGTGCCAGCAGCCAAGATAGGCAGGCCAGGGAGCTGTTTTTT. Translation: CASSQDRQARELFF.

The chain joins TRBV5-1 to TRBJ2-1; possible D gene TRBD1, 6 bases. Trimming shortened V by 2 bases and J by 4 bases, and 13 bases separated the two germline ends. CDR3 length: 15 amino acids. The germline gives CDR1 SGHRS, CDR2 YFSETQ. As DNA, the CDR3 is TGCGCCAGCAGCTTTCGGGACGGGACATACAATGAGCAGTTCTTC. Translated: CASSFRDGTYNEQFF.

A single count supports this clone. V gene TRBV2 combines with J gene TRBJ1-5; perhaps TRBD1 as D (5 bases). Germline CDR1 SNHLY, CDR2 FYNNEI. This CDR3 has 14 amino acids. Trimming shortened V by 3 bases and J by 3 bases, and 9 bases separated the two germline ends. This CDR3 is CASSETETNQPQHF. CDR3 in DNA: TGTGCCAGCAGTGAGACAGAAACCAATCAGCCCCAGCATTTT. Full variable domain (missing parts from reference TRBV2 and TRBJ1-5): EPEVTQTPSHQVTQMGQEVILRCVPISNHLYFYWYRQILGQKVEFLVSFYNNEISEKSEIFDDQFSVERPDGSNFTLKIRSTKLEDSAMYFCASSETETNQPQHFGDGTRLSIL.

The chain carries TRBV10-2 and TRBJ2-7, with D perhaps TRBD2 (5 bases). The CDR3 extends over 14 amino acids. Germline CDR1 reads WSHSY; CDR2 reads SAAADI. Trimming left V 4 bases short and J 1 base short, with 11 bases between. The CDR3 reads CASSVAILSYEQYF. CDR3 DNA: TGCGCCAGCAGTGTAGCGATTTTATCCTACGAGCAGTACTTC.

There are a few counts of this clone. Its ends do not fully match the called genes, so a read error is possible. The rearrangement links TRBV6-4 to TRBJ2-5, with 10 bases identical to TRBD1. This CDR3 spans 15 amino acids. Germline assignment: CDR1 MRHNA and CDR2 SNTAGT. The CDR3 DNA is TGTGCCACCCCACCCTCGGGACAGGGGTCCTTCGTTAGGAACTTC. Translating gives CATPPSGQGSFVRNF.

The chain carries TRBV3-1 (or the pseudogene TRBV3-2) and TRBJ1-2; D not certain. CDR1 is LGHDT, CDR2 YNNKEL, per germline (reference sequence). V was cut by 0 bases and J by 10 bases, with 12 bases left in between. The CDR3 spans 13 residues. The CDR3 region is CASSQDRLSAYTF. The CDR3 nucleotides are TGTGCCAGCAGCCAAGATCGCCTGAGCGCCTACACCTTC.

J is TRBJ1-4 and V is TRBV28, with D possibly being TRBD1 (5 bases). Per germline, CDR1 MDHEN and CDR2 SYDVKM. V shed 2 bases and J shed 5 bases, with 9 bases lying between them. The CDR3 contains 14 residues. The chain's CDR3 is CASSLGGINEKLFF. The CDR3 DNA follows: TGTGCCAGCAGTTTAGGGGGGATAAATGAAAAACTGTTTTTT.

CDR3 nucleotides: TGTGCCAGCTCACCACCGACAGGTCTTGGAGAAAAACTGTTTTTT. Amino acids: CASSPPTGLGEKLFF. V gene TRBV18 combines with J gene TRBJ1-4; D may be TRBD1 (6 bases). The CDR3 is made up of 15 amino acids. CDR1 is KGHSH, CDR2 LQKENI, per germline. Trimming stripped 0 bases from V and 8 bases from J, with 13 bases between.

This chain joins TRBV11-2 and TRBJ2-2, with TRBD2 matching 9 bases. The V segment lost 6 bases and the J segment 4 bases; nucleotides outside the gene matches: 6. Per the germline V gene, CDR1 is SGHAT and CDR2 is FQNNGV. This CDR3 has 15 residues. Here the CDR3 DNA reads TGTGCCAGCAGAATACTAGCGGGTGGCACCGGGGAGCTGTTTTTT. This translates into CASRILAGGTGELFF.

The CDR3 DNA is TGTGCCAGCAGCTTAGCGGAGAAGGGCAGGGGAGGAAACACCATATATTTT. Translated: CASSLAEKGRGGNTIYF. This chain connects TRBV7-8 to TRBJ1-3; D is perhaps TRBD1 (6 bases). V lost 0 bases and J 4 bases, leaving 16 bases between the germline ends. Per germline, CDR1 SGHVS and CDR2 FQNEAQ. The CDR3 loop spans 17 amino acids.

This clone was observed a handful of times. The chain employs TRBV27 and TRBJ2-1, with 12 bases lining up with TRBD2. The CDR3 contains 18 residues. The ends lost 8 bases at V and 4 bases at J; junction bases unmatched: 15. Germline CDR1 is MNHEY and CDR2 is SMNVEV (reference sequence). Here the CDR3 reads CASRPSTSGRSSYNEQFF. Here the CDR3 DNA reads TGTGCCAGCCGCCCGTCCACTAGCGGGAGGAGTAGTTACAATGAGCAGTTCTTC.